This T cell receptor (beta chain) emerged from a study of blood T cell repertoires in COVID-19. Profiled with immunoSEQ multiplex PCR; TCRdb holds only in-frame clones, not every one. The sample lists 390,000 or so clones, around nine tenths seen once, with roughly 9.4% in the top ten. This CDR3 spans 15 amino acids. The germline CDR1 and CDR2 sequences are KGHSH and LQKENI. V lost 3 bases and J lost 1; bases outside the gene matches: 1. Regarding this clone: Different DNA sequences within this sample yield the same CDR3.

This chain joins TRBV18 and TRBJ2-3, with TRBD1 identical over 10 bases. The sequence was collected from a woman aged 45 to 65 who had recovered from COVID-19. Sequenced sample: PBMCs or T cells enriched from blood (not recorded which). The CDR3 coding sequence is TGTGCCAGCTCACCTGGACAGGGGGGCACAGATACGCAGTATTTT. Translation: CASSPGQGGTDTQYF. Full variable domain (rest looked up from reference TRBV18 and TRBJ2-3): NAGVMQNPRHLVRRRGQEARLRCSPMKGHSHVYWYRQLPEEGLKFMVYLQKENIIDESGMPKERFSAEFPKEGPSILRIQQVVRGDSAAYFCASSPGQGGTDTQYFGPGTRLTVL.